This record concerns one T cell receptor (beta chain) sequence. Data came from immunoSEQ multiplex PCR; TCRdb stores just in-frame clones and leaves some out. The sample carries about 74,000 clones, 80% to 90% recorded once. Germline V gene lookup returns CDR1 MNHEY and CDR2 SVGEGT. Trimming left V 0 bases short and J 0 bases short, with 12 bases between. The CDR3 loop spans 17 amino acids. The data were obtained in a study of blood T cell repertoires in COVID-19. The specimen was peripheral blood. The receptor was derived from a man in his 70s with acute or convalescent COVID-19. The rearrangement joins TRBV6-2 or TRBV6-3 to TRBJ2-4; D is possibly TRBD2 (6 bases). The CDR3 protein is CASSYSIGGRAKNIQYF. The CDR3, as DNA: TGTGCCAGCAGTTACTCGATTGGAGGGAGAGCCAAAAACATTCAGTACTTC.